Below, 13 T cell receptor beta chains from the same sample are listed, as sequenced in a study of OX40 agonist ivuxolimab in advanced cancers. This table comes from immunoSEQ multiplex PCR, and its TCRdb copy is limited to in-frame clones, with some not included. The table shows roughly 90,000 clones, with approximately 85% occurring only once. The sequences come from CD4+ or CD8+ T cells sorted from blood, collected in a trial of the OX40 agonist ivuxolimab. These receptor sequences come from an adult with an advanced solid tumor such as melanoma, head and neck, liver or kidney cancer.

The chain couples TRBV11-2 to TRBJ2-2, with a weak D call TRBD2 (5 bases). V shed 5 bases and J shed 6 bases, with 16 bases lying between them. Germline V gives CDR1 SGHAT, CDR2 FQNNGV. The CDR3 is made up of 15 amino acids. CDR3 bases: TGTGCCAGCAGCCCTCTAGCTCTGGGTTCCGGGGAGCTGTTTTTT. The encoded protein is CASSPLALGSGELFF.

This clone was recorded only once. V usage is TRBV5-1 and J usage is TRBJ2-2; D unresolved. Germline lookup yields CDR1 SGHRS and CDR2 YFSETQ. The CDR3 covers 14 residues. Trimming stripped 4 bases from V and 0 bases from J, with 7 bases between. CDR3 bases: TGCGCCAGCAGCGGGTTGTCGAACACCGGGGAGCTGTTTTTT. Translation: CASSGLSNTGELFF. The full variable domain, rest sourced from reference TRBV5-1 and TRBJ2-2, is KAGVTQTPRYLIKTRGQQVTLSCSPISGHRSVSWYQQTPGQGLQFLFEYFSETQRNKGNFPGRFSGRQFSNSRSEMNVSTLELGDSALYLCASSGLSNTGELFFGEGSRLTVL.

The CDR3 loop is CASRVFRQDGYTF. The CDR3 nucleotides are TGTGCCAGCAGGGTATTCAGGCAAGATGGCTACACCTTC. The chain recombines TRBV28 with TRBJ1-2; no clear D gene. The CDR3 has 13 amino acids. Deletions cut 6 bases from V and 6 bases from J, with 14 bases between. Germline V gives CDR1 MDHEN, CDR2 SYDVKM.

The V gene is TRBV7-8, the J gene TRBJ2-1; TRBD1 aligns across 8 bases. The CDR3 length is 17 residues. J lost 3 bases, V lost 6 bases, and 13 bases had no gene match. The V gene's germline CDR1 is SGHVS and CDR2 FQNEAQ. The CDR3 protein is CASRSGTGPFGYNEQFF. The CDR3, as DNA: TGTGCCAGCAGGAGTGGGACAGGCCCCTTTGGCTACAATGAGCAGTTCTTC.

This chain joins TRBV9 and TRBJ2-5; 8 bases match TRBD1. The J segment lost 10 bases and the V segment lost 4 bases, leaving 12 bases of the junction unmatched. CDR1 is SGDLS, CDR2 YYNGEE, per germline. The CDR3 has 14 residues. DNA of the CDR3: TGTGCCAGCAGCCCCGACAGGGGTAGGATACTCCAGTACTTC. Translated, it gives CASSPDRGRILQYF.

The genes are TRBV11-3 and TRBJ2-5, with 7 nucleotides matching TRBD2. CDR3 length: 13 amino acids. Looked up from germline, CDR1 is SGHNT and CDR2 is YENEEA. The V gene end was trimmed by 3 bases and the J gene end by 2 bases; junction bases not matched to a gene: 0. Here the CDR3 DNA reads TGTGCCAGCAGCTTGGGGGGGCAAGAGACCCAGTACTTC. Its translation is CASSLGGQETQYF.

This chain uses TRBV2 with TRBJ2-7; D not resolved. Germline CDR1 reads SNHLY; CDR2 reads FYNNEI. V lost 1 base, J lost 4 bases, and 8 bases lay in between. The CDR3 length is 13 residues. The CDR3 sequence is CASSEGLGYEQYV. The DNA of the CDR3 is TGTGCCAGCAGTGAAGGATTGGGATACGAGCAGTACGTC.

The gene calls are TRBV5-6 and TRBJ2-2; 8 positions match TRBD1. Germline V lookup: CDR1 SGHDT, CDR2 YYEEEE. The ends lost 4 bases at V and 5 bases at J; junction bases unmatched: 7. The CDR3 length is 15 residues. CDR3 amino acids: CASSPRDRTTGELFF. The CDR3 DNA is TGTGCCAGCAGCCCTCGGGACAGGACTACCGGGGAGCTGTTTTTT. The full variable domain, with the rest looked up from reference TRBV5-6 and TRBJ2-2, is DAGVTQSPTHLIKTRGQQVTLRCSPKSGHDTVSWYQQALGQGPQFIFQYYEEEERQRGNFPDRFSGHQFPNYSSELNVNALLLGDSALYLCASSPRDRTTGELFFGEGSRLTVL.

The gene calls are TRBV5-1 and TRBJ2-7, with D perhaps TRBD1 or TRBD2 (5 bases each). CDR1 SGHRS and CDR2 YFSETQ come from the germline V gene. The CDR3 sequence is 13 residues long. V was clipped by 1 base and J by 3 bases, with 8 bases between them. DNA of the CDR3: TGCGCCAGCAGCTTGTTGGGGGACTACGAGCAGTACGTC. Translating it yields CASSLLGDYEQYV.

The genes are TRBV10-3 and TRBJ2-7, with no clear D. The CDR3 totals 14 residues. Trimming removed 2 bases at V and 2 bases at J, with 10 bases between. Germline loops: CDR1 ENHRY, CDR2 SYGVKD. The CDR3 DNA sequence: TGTGCCATCAGTGAGAATCTAGGTACCTACGAGCAGTACGTC. It specifies CAISENLGTYEQYV.

The chain combines TRBV6-1 with TRBJ2-1; D may be TRBD1 (5 bases). Germline loops: CDR1 MNHNS, CDR2 SASEGT. The V and J ends lost 5 bases and 4 bases respectively, with 12 bases between them. The CDR3 covers 14 residues. CDR3 DNA: TGTGCCAGCAGTTCAATTGACAGTTACAATGAGCAGTTCTTC. Its protein is CASSSIDSYNEQFF.

The genes are TRBV5-1 and TRBJ1-1; D may be TRBD1 (5 bases). Trimming left V 4 bases short and J 9 bases short, with 22 bases between. CDR3 size: 15 residues. CDR1 and CDR2 (germline): SGHRS, YFSETQ. The CDR3 nucleotides read TGCGCCAGCAGCAGTCGCAGAAGTCCGGACACAAAAGCTTTCTTT. It translates to CASSSRRSPDTKAFF.

This clone was seen a handful of times. The chain recombines TRBV18 with TRBJ2-7, with D perhaps matching TRBD2 (5 bases). The CDR3 loop spans 17 amino acids. Germline assignment: CDR1 KGHSH and CDR2 LQKENI. V lost 2 bases and J lost 3, with 20 bases in between. DNA for the CDR3: TGTGCCAGCTCACCAAGCAGGTTCGGAGCGGCGAGCTACGAGCAGTACGTC. Amino acids: CASSPSRFGAASYEQYV.